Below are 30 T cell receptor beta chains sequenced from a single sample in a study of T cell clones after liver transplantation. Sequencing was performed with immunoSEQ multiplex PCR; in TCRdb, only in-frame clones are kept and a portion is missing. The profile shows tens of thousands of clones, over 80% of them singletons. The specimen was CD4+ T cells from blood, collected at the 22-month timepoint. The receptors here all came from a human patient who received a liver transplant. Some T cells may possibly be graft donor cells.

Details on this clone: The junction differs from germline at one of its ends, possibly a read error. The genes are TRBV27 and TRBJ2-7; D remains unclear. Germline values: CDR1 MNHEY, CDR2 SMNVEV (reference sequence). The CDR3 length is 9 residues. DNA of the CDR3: TGTGCCAGCAGCCTATCCTCTAGCTTC. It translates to CASSLSSSF.

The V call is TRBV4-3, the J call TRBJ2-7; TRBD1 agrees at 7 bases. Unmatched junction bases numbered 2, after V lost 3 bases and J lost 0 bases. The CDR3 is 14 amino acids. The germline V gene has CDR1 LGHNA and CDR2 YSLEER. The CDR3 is CASSHNRGSYEQYF. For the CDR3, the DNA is TGCGCCAGCAGCCACAACAGGGGCTCCTACGAGCAGTACTTC.

The CDR3 protein is CASSTSRSYSTQYF. As DNA, the CDR3 is TGTGCCAGCAGCACTAGTAGATCTTACTCTACGCAGTATTTT. The rearrangement links TRBV11-3 to TRBJ2-3, with a tentative D call TRBD2 (5 bases). The CDR3 sequence is 14 residues long. Per the germline V gene, CDR1 is SGHNT and CDR2 is YENEEA. V was shortened by 5 bases and J by 8 bases, with 17 bases between the two germline ends.

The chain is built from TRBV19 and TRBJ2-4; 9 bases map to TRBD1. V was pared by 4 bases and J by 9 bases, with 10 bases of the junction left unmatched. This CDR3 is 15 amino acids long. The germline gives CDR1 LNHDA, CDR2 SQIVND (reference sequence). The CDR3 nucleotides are TGTGCCAGTAGTAAGGGGACAGGGCGACTTGGCATTCAGTACTTC. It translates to CASSKGTGRLGIQYF.

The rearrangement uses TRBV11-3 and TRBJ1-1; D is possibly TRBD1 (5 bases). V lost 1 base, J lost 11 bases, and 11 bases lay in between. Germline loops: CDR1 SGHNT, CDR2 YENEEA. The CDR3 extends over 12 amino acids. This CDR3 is CASSLGPGNAFF. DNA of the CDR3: TGTGCCAGCAGCTTAGGGCCAGGGAACGCTTTCTTT.

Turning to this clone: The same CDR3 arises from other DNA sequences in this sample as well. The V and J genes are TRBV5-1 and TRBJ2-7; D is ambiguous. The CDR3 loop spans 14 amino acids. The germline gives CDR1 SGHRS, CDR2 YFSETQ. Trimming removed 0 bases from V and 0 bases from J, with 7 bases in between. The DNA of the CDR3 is TGCGCCAGCAGCTTGGATCCGAGCTCCTACGAGCAGTACTTC. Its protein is CASSLDPSSYEQYF.

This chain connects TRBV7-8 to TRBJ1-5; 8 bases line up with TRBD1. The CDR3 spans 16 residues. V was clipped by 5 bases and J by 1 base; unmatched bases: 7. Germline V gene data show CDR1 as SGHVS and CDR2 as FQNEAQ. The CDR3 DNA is TGTGCCAGCAGCGAGAGGACAGGGTTCAGCAATCAGCCCCAGCATTTT. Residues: CASSERTGFSNQPQHF.

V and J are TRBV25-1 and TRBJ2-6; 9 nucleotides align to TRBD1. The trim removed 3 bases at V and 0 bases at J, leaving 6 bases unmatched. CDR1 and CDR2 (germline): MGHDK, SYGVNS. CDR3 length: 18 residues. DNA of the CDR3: TGTGCCAGCAGTGACCGGACAGGGGCTAGCTCTGGGGCCAACGTCCTGACTTTC. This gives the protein CASSDRTGASSGANVLTF.

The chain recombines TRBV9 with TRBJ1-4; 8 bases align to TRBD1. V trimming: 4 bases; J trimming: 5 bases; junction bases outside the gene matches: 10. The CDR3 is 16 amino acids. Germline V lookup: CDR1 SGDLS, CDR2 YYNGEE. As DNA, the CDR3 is TGTGCCAGCAGCCCCGACAGGGGCGTTGCGAATGAAAAACTGTTTTTT. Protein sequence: CASSPDRGVANEKLFF.

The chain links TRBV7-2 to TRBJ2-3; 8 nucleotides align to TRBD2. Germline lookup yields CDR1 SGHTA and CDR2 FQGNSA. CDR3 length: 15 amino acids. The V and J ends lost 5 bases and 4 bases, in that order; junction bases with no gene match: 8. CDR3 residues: CASSPPGGSADTQYF. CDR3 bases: TGTGCCAGCAGCCCGCCGGGGGGGAGTGCAGATACGCAGTATTTT. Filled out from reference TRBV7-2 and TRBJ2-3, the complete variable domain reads GAGVSQSPSNKVTEKGKDVELRCDPISGHTALYWYRQSLGQGLEFLIYFQGNSAPDKSGLPSDRFSAERTGGSVSTLTIQRTQQEDSAVYLCASSPPGGSADTQYFGPGTRLTVL.

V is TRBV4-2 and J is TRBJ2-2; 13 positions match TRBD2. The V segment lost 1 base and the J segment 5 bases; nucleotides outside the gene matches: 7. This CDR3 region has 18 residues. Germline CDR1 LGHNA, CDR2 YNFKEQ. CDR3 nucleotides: TGTGCCAGCAGCCAAGGGACTAGCGGGGGTTTAGGGACCGGGGAGCTGTTTTTT. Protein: CASSQGTSGGLGTGELFF.

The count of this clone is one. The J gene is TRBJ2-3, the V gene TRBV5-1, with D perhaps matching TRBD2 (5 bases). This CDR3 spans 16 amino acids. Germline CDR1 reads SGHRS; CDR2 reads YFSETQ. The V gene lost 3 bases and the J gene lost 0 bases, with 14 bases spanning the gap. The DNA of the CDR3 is TGCGCCAGCAGCTCTTCTCCGGGATCCAGCACAGATACGCAGTATTTT. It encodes CASSSSPGSSTDTQYF.

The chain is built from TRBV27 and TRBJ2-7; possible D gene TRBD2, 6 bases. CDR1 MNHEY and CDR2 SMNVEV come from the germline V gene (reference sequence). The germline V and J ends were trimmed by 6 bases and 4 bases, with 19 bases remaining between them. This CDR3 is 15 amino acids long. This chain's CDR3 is CASRRSGEASYEQYF. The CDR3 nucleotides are TGTGCCAGCAGGCGATCGGGGGAGGCCTCTTACGAGCAGTACTTC.

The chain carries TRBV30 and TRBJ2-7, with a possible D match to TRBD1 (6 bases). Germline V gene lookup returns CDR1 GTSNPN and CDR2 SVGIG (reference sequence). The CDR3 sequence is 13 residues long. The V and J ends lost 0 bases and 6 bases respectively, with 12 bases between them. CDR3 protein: CAWSVGQFREQYF. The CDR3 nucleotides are TGTGCCTGGAGTGTAGGACAGTTTCGCGAGCAGTACTTC. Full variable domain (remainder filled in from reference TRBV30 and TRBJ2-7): SQTIHQWPATLVQPVGSPLSLECTVEGTSNPNLYWYRQAAGRGLQLLFYSVGIGQISSEVPQNLSASRPQDRQFILSSKKLLLSDSGFYLCAWSVGQFREQYFGPGTRLTVT.

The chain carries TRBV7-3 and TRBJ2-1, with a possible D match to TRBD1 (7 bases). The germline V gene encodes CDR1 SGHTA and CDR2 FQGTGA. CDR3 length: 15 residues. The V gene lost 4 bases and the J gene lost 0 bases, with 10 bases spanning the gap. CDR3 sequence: CASSWRGPSYNEQFF. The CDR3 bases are TGTGCCAGCAGCTGGAGGGGGCCCTCCTACAATGAGCAGTTCTTC. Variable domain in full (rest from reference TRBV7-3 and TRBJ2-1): GAGVSQTPSNKVTEKGKYVELRCDPISGHTALYWYRQSLGQGPEFLIYFQGTGAADDSGLPNDRFFAVRPEGSVSTLKIQRTERGDSAVYLCASSWRGPSYNEQFFGPGTRLTVL.

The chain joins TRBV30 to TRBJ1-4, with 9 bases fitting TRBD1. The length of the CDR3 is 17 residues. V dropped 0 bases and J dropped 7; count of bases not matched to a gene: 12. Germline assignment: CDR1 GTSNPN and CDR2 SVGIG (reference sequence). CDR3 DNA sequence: TGTGCCTGGAGTGTTGATTCTCATCGGGACAGGGCTGAAAAACTGTTTTTT. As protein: CAWSVDSHRDRAEKLFF.

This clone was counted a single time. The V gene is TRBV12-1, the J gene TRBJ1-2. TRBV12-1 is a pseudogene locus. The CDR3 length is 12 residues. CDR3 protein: CASSPPRYGYTF. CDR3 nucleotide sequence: TGTGCCAGCAGCCCCCCCCGCTATGGCTACACCTTC.

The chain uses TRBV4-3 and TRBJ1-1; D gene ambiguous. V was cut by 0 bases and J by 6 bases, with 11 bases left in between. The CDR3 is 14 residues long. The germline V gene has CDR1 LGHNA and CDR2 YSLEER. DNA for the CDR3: TGCGCCAGCAGCCAAGAATTAGGACGGGCTGAAGCTTTCTTT. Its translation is CASSQELGRAEAFF.

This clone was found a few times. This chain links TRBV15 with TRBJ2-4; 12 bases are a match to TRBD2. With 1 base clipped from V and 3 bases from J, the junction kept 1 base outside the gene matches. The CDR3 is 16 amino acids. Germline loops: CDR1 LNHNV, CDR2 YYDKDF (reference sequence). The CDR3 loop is CATSRGLAGVKNIQYF. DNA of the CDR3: TGTGCCACCAGCAGAGGACTAGCGGGAGTCAAAAACATTCAGTACTTC.

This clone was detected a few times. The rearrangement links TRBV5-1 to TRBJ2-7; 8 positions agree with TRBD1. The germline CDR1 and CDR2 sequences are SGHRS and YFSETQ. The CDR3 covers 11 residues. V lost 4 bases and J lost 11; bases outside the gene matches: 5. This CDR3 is CASSTGQEEYF. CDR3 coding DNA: TGCGCCAGCAGCACGGGACAGGAGGAGTACTTC. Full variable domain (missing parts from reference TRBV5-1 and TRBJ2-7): KAGVTQTPRYLIKTRGQQVTLSCSPISGHRSVSWYQQTPGQGLQFLFEYFSETQRNKGNFPGRFSGRQFSNSRSEMNVSTLELGDSALYLCASSTGQEEYFGPGTRLTVT.

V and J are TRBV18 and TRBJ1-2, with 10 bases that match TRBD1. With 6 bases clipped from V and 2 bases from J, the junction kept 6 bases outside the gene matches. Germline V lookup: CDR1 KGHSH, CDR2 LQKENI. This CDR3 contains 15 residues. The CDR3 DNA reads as TGTGCCAGCTCGGGACAGGGGAATAGCAACTATGGCTACACCTTC. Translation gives CASSGQGNSNYGYTF. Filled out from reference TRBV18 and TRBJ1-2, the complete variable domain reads NAGVMQNPRHLVRRRGQEARLRCSPMKGHSHVYWYRQLPEEGLKFMVYLQKENIIDESGMPKERFSAEFPKEGPSILRIQQVVRGDSAAYFCASSGQGNSNYGYTFGSGTRLTVV.

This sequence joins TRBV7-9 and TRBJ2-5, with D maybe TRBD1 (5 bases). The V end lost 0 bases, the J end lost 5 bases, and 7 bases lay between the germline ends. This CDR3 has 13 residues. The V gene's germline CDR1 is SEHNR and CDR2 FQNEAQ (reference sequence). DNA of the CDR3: TGTGCCAGCAGCTTAGCAGGGGTGGAGACCCAGTACTTC. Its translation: CASSLAGVETQYF.

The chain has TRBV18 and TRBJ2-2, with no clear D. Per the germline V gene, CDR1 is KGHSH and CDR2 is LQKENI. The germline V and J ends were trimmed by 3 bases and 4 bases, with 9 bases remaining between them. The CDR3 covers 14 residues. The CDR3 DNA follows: TGTGCCAGCTCACCGGAAAGGGCCACCGGGGAGCTGTTTTTT. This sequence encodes CASSPERATGELFF.

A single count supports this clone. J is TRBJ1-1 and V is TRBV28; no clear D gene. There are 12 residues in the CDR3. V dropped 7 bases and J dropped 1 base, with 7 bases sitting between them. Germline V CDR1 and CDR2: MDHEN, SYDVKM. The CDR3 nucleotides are TGTGCCAGCAATTCCGGGAACACTGAAGCTTTCTTT. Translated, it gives CASNSGNTEAFF.

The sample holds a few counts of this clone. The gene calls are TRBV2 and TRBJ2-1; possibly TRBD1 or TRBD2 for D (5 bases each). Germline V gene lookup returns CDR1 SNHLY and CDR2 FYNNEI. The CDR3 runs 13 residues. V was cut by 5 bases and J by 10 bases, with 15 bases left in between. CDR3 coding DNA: TGTGCCAGCAGTACTTACCGGGACCCAGAGCAGTTCTTC. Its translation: CASSTYRDPEQFF.

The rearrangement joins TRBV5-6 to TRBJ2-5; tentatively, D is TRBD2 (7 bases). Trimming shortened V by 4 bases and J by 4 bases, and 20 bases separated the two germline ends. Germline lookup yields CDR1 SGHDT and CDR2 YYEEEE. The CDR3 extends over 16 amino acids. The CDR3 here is CASSPGGGGLSETQYF. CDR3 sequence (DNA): TGTGCCAGCAGCCCCGGTGGCGGGGGCTTATCAGAGACCCAGTACTTC. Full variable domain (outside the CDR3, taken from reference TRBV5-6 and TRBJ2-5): DAGVTQSPTHLIKTRGQQVTLRCSPKSGHDTVSWYQQALGQGPQFIFQYYEEEERQRGNFPDRFSGHQFPNYSSELNVNALLLGDSALYLCASSPGGGGLSETQYFGPGTRLLVL.

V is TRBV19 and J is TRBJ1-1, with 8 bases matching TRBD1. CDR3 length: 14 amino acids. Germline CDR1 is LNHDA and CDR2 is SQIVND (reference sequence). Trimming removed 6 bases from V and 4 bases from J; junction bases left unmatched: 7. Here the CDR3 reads CASSGRTGSTEAFF. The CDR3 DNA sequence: TGTGCCAGTAGCGGCCGGACAGGGAGCACTGAAGCTTTCTTT. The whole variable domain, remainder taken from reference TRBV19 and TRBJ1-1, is DGGITQSPKYLFRKEGQNVTLSCEQNLNHDAMYWYRQDPGQGLRLIYYSQIVNDFQKGDIAEGYSVSREKKESFPLTVTSAQKNPTAFYLCASSGRTGSTEAFFGQGTRLTVV.

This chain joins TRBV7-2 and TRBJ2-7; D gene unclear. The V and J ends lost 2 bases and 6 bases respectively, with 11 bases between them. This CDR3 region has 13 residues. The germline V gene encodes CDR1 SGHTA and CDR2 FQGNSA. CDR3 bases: TGTGCCAGCAGCTTATATCCCTCCAGCGAGCAGTACTTC. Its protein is CASSLYPSSEQYF.

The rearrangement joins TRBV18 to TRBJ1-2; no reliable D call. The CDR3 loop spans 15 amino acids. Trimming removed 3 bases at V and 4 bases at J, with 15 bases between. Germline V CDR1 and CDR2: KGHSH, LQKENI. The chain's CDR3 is CASSPSVEGFYGYTF. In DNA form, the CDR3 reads TGTGCCAGCTCACCCAGTGTCGAGGGATTCTATGGCTACACCTTC.

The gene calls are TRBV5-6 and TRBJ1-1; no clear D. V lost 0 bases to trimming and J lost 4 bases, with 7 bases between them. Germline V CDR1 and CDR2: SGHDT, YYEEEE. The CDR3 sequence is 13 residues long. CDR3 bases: TGTGCCAGCAGCTTGGGGAGCGCCACTGAAGCTTTCTTT. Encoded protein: CASSLGSATEAFF.